Shown below are 27 T cell receptor beta chains from a single sample sequenced in a study of T cell repertoires in cytomegalovirus infection (dated by TCRdb to about 2019). Data came from an Illumina HiSeq 1500. In-frame beta chains were kept once TCRdb had trimmed the public reads at Q25 with fastp and called clones with MiXCR. Here each entry gathers all rows of one CDR3 protein and keeps the most common genes and DNA. The sample profile shows under 95,000 distinct CDR3 sequences; 4% of them were found once. Together, the top ten hold approximately 20% of the sample. What was sequenced was PBMCs. The source is a human donor in good health (CMV status not recorded). Some clones in this sample may be carry-over from other donors' samples.

In its sample, this clonotype was seen many times. The chain couples TRBV7-6 to TRBJ2-1; possibly TRBD1 for D (6 bases). The V and J ends lost 3 bases and 0 bases respectively, with 9 bases between them. The CDR3 totals 15 residues. From germline, CDR1 is SGHVS and CDR2 FNYEAQ. The CDR3 loop is CASSLGHRSYNEQFF. CDR3 coding DNA: TGTGCCAGCAGCTTGGGACATCGCTCCTACAATGAGCAGTTCTTC.

This clonotype was observed many times. This chain connects TRBV7-9 to TRBJ1-4, with TRBD1 as a possible D gene (6 bases). V lost 2 bases and J lost 7, with 8 bases in between. CDR1 and CDR2 from the germline V gene are SEHNR and FQNEAQ (reference sequence). The CDR3 has 13 amino acids. The CDR3 DNA sequence: TGTGCCAGCAGCTTAACGACAGGTGAAAAACTGTTTTTT. This gives the protein CASSLTTGEKLFF.

This clonotype was counted many times. One end of the junction fails to match germline, which may point to a read error. The V and J genes are TRBV5-5 and TRBJ2-7; 8 bases fit TRBD1. This CDR3 is 15 amino acids long. The germline gives CDR1 SGHKS, CDR2 YYEKEE (reference sequence). The CDR3 nucleotides read TGTGCCAGCAGTTCCTCCGGGACAGGAGCCTACCAGCAGTACTTC. Its translation is CASSSSGTGAYQQYF. The full variable domain, in which reference TRBV5-5 and TRBJ2-7 provide the parts outside the CDR3, is DAGVTQSPTHLIKTRGQQVTLRCSPISGHKSVSWYQQVLGQGPQFIFQYYEKEERGRGNFPDRFSARQFPNYSSELNVNALLLGDSALYLCASSSSGTGAYQQYFGPGTRLTVT.

Many counts were recorded for this clonotype. This chain joins TRBV6-2 or TRBV6-3 and TRBJ2-1, with D perhaps TRBD2 (5 bases). V shed 2 bases and J shed 3 bases, with 11 bases lying between them. Germline V gene lookup returns CDR1 MNHEY and CDR2 SVGEGT. The CDR3 loop spans 15 amino acids. This chain's CDR3 is CASSYADRGYNEQFF. As DNA, the CDR3 is TGTGCCAGCAGTTACGCTGATCGGGGCTACAATGAGCAGTTCTTC.

This clonotype has more than one count but fewer than ten. V gene TRBV7-2 combines with J gene TRBJ2-3; 9 nucleotides match TRBD2. J lost 9 bases, V lost 2 bases, and 24 bases had no gene match. Germline V lookup: CDR1 SGHTA, CDR2 FQGNSA. The CDR3 covers 20 residues. The CDR3 DNA is TGTGCCAGCAGCTTACTGGGGCTAGCGGGGACTGCCCCACGGTCCATAACGCAGTATTTT. It specifies CASSLLGLAGTAPRSITQYF.

This clonotype was observed at least ten times. In DNA form, the CDR3 reads TGTGCCACCAGTGATTTGCTCTCAGGGAACAACACTGAAGCTTTCTTT. The encoded protein is CATSDLLSGNNTEAFF. V gene TRBV24-1 combines with J gene TRBJ1-1; tentatively, D is TRBD1 (5 bases). Germline-derived CDR1 and CDR2 are KGHDR and SFDVKD. CDR3 length: 16 amino acids. Trimming cost V 0 bases and J 2 bases, with 12 bases left between them.

This clonotype has a count of ten or more. The chain couples TRBV12-3 or TRBV12-4 to TRBJ1-2; weak D call: TRBD1 (5 bases). V lost 6 bases to trimming and J lost 5 bases, with 10 bases between them. This CDR3 region has 12 residues. CDR3 in amino acids: CASSKDRYGYTF. CDR3 coding DNA: TGTGCCAGCAGCAAAGACAGATATGGCTACACCTTC.

This clonotype was observed many times. The chain has TRBV6-1 and TRBJ2-1; the D gene is possibly TRBD2 (5 bases). CDR3 length: 13 amino acids. CDR1 MNHNS and CDR2 SASEGT come from the germline V gene. The V end lost 5 bases, the J end lost 3 bases, and 8 bases lay between the germline ends. For the CDR3, the DNA is TGTGCCAGCAGTCTAGAGGGCTACAATGAGCAGTTCTTC. Translation: CASSLEGYNEQFF.

This clonotype was seen many times. The V gene is TRBV27, the J gene TRBJ1-5; D remains ambiguous. Trimming pared 5 bases from V and 3 bases from J, leaving 5 bases between. The CDR3 extends over 12 amino acids. Germline V lookup: CDR1 MNHEY, CDR2 SMNVEV (reference sequence). CDR3 nucleotides: TGTGCCAGCAGTCCACCCAATCAGCCCCAGCATTTT. It encodes CASSPPNQPQHF.

This clonotype was picked up a small number of times. A much bigger clone sits one base away, suggesting this may be a read error. V gene TRBV28 combines with J gene TRBJ2-7; tentative D call: TRBD1 (6 bases). The germline V gene has CDR1 MDHEN and CDR2 SYDVKM. This CDR3 contains 15 residues. CDR3 DNA sequence: TGTGCCAGCAGGGATCTACAGGGTGGCAACTACGTGCAGTACTTC. Amino acids: CASRDLQGGNYVQYF.

This clonotype was observed many times. This chain connects TRBV7-4 to TRBJ1-5, with 7 positions matching TRBD1. Germline assignment: CDR1 SGHVT and CDR2 SQSDAQ. The CDR3 loop spans 13 amino acids. The trim removed 3 bases at V and 5 bases at J, leaving 1 base unmatched. For the CDR3, the DNA is TGTGCCAGCAGCTTGGGACAGTATCAGCCCCAGCATTTT. Its translation: CASSLGQYQPQHF.

In this sample, this clonotype turned up many times. The chain uses TRBV7-6 and TRBJ2-7, with TRBD2 as a possible D gene (6 bases). V was trimmed by 5 bases and J by 8 bases, leaving 16 bases between them. The germline V gene has CDR1 SGHVS and CDR2 FNYEAQ. The CDR3 loop spans 13 amino acids. The CDR3 bases are TGTGCCAGCAGCCCCCCGGGGGAAGTGCAGCAGTACTTC. This gives the protein CASSPPGEVQQYF.

This clonotype was picked up one time. This clone may be a read error of a much larger clone one base away. The CDR3 carries no conserved terminal phenylalanine or tryptophan, so it likely arises from a read error. The V call is TRBV20-1, the J call TRBJ2-7; 10 positions match TRBD1. CDR1 is DFQATT, CDR2 SNEGSKA, per germline (reference sequence). This CDR3 is built from 13 residues. Unmatched junction bases numbered 1, after V lost 0 bases and J lost 5 bases. The CDR3 protein is CSARDGQGDEQYS. CDR3 DNA: TGCAGTGCTAGAGATGGACAGGGGGACGAGCAGTACTCC.

The V and J genes are TRBV19 and TRBJ1-3; weak D call: TRBD1 (5 bases). The germline V gene encodes CDR1 LNHDA and CDR2 SQIVND (reference sequence). The V end was cut by 4 bases, the J end by 3 bases, with 16 bases between. The CDR3 spans 16 residues. The CDR3 sequence is CASSNRGGDCGNTIYF. Here the CDR3 DNA reads TGTGCCAGTAGTAACCGAGGAGGGGATTGTGGAAACACCATATATTTT.

This clonotype has only a few counts. The rearrangement joins TRBV7-6 to TRBJ1-1; D possibly corresponds to TRBD1 (6 bases). CDR3 length equals 16 residues. Trimming left V 1 base short and J 6 bases short, with 18 bases between. Germline V CDR1 and CDR2: SGHVS, FNYEAQ. CDR3 nucleotides: TGTGCCAGCAGCTTAGAAGGGGGGGCGCGAGTCTCTGAAGCTTTCTTT. This gives the protein CASSLEGGARVSEAFF.

This clonotype has at least ten counts. The V call is TRBV12-3 or TRBV12-4, the J call TRBJ1-6, with TRBD1 identical over 7 bases. The ends lost 3 bases at V and 8 bases at J; junction bases unmatched: 4. The CDR3 loop spans 14 amino acids. The CDR3 protein is CASSLGTDYSPLHF. The CDR3 nucleotides read TGTGCCAGCAGTTTGGGGACAGACTATTCACCCCTCCACTTT.

Points on this clonotype: Possible read error: a much larger clone is one base away. The CDR3 region is CASSLGISGFNEQFF. CDR3 coding DNA: TGTGCCAGCAGCTTAGGGATTAGCGGGTTCAATGAGCAGTTCTTC. The chain couples TRBV5-4 to TRBJ2-1; 7 nucleotides agree with TRBD2. CDR1 is SGHNT and CDR2 is YYREEE in the germline V gene (reference sequence). Trimming at V came to 2 bases and at J to 6 bases, leaving 8 bases not matched to a gene. The CDR3 loop spans 15 amino acids. The variable domain in full, completed from reference TRBV5-4 and TRBJ2-1, reads ETGVTQSPTHLIKTRGQQVTLRCSSQSGHNTVSWYQQALGQGPQFIFQYYREEENGRGNFPPRFSGLQFPNYSSELNVNALELDDSALYLCASSLGISGFNEQFFGPGTRLTVL.

This clonotype occurred many times. CDR3 region: CASSLPGINQPQHF. In DNA, the CDR3 is TGTGCCAGCAGCCTACCGGGCATTAATCAGCCCCAGCATTTT. The genes are TRBV7-9 and TRBJ1-5; no firm D call. The V gene lost 5 bases and the J gene lost 4 bases, with 12 bases spanning the gap. This CDR3 is 14 amino acids long. Per the germline V gene, CDR1 is SEHNR and CDR2 is FQNEAQ (reference sequence).

A few counts support this clonotype. The CDR3 sequence is CASSLKVGRTYEQYF. The CDR3 bases are TGTGCCAGCAGCTTAAAGGTCGGGCGGACCTACGAGCAGTACTTC. This chain links TRBV7-8 with TRBJ2-7; no clear D. The V gene lost 2 bases and the J gene lost 2 bases, with 13 bases spanning the gap. Germline V gene sequence: CDR1 SGHVS, CDR2 FQNEAQ. CDR3 length: 15 amino acids.

This clonotype came up many times. The V call is TRBV28, the J call TRBJ2-1; the match to TRBD2 covers 7 bases. The CDR3 contains 17 residues. Germline V gene lookup returns CDR1 MDHEN and CDR2 SYDVKM. V lost 4 bases to trimming and J lost 1 base; unmatched junction nucleotides: 10. CDR3 nucleotide sequence: TGTGCCAGCAGTTCTTTGCTTAGCGGGTCTTCCTACAATGAGCAGTTCTTC. Translated, it gives CASSSLLSGSSYNEQFF. Supplemented by reference TRBV28 and TRBJ2-1, the full variable domain reads DVKVTQSSRYLVKRTGEKVFLECVQDMDHENMFWYRQDPGLGLRLIYFSYDVKMKEKGDIPEGYSVSREKKERFSLILESASTNQTSMYLCASSSLLSGSSYNEQFFGPGTRLTVL.

This clonotype has a handful of counts. The chain combines TRBV6-5 with TRBJ1-5; TRBD1 is a possible D gene (6 bases). Germline CDR1 reads MNHEY; CDR2 reads SVGAGI. This CDR3 spans 15 amino acids. Between the trimmed V and J ends, which lost 6 bases and 4 bases, there was a span of 16 bases. The CDR3 is CASRSAGERNQPQHF. CDR3 sequence (DNA): TGTGCCAGCAGGTCGGCAGGGGAAAGGAATCAGCCCCAGCATTTT.

This clonotype has at least ten counts. The V call is TRBV7-6, the J call TRBJ2-5, with D perhaps TRBD1 (5 bases). CDR1 SGHVS and CDR2 FNYEAQ come from the germline V gene. This CDR3 contains 13 residues. V was cut by 5 bases and J by 5 bases, with 12 bases left in between. In nucleotides, the CDR3 is TGTGCCAGCAGCGGGGCCTCAAGGGAGACCCAGTACTTC. Protein: CASSGASRETQYF. Filled out from reference TRBV7-6 and TRBJ2-5, the complete variable domain reads GAGVSQSPRYKVTKRGQDVALRCDPISGHVSLYWYRQALGQGPEFLTYFNYEAQQDKSGLPNDRFSAERPEGSISTLTIQRTEQRDSAMYRCASSGASRETQYFGPGTRLLVL.

The table lists this clonotype with many counts. J is TRBJ1-2 and V is TRBV7-2; 9 nucleotides agree with TRBD1. The CDR3 has 14 residues. Trimming at V came to 1 base and at J to 7 bases, leaving 4 bases not matched to a gene. The germline gives CDR1 SGHTA, CDR2 FQGNSA. The DNA for the CDR3 is TGTGCCAGCAGCTTAGACGGACAGGGGTCTGGCTACACCTTC. Translation: CASSLDGQGSGYTF.

This clonotype was detected many times. This sequence joins TRBV19 and TRBJ1-1; no clear D gene. The CDR3 is 13 residues long. Germline assignment: CDR1 LNHDA and CDR2 SQIVND (reference sequence). Trimming took 4 bases from V and 1 from J, leaving 7 bases between them. CDR3 nucleotides: TGTGCCAGTAGTACCCAGAGGAACACTGAAGCTTTCTTT. Translation gives CASSTQRNTEAFF.

There are many counts of this clonotype. This chain joins TRBV7-2 and TRBJ2-2; D is perhaps TRBD2 (5 bases). The CDR3 is 16 amino acids. The V gene's germline CDR1 is SGHTA and CDR2 FQGNSA. V dropped 2 bases and J dropped 5 bases, with 15 bases sitting between them. The CDR3 coding sequence is TGTGCCAGCAGCTTATCATTTACTAGTACGACCGGGGAGCTGTTTTTT. Its translation: CASSLSFTSTTGELFF.

The chain carries TRBV29-1 and TRBJ2-4; 10 nucleotides align to TRBD1. J gave up 9 bases and V 2 bases, and 10 bases lay outside the gene matches. The CDR3 extends over 15 amino acids. CDR1 is SQVTM, CDR2 ANQGSEA, per germline. The CDR3 nucleotides read TGCAGCGTTGAACCTCCGGGACAGGGGAATCGCATTCAGTACTTC. Its translation is CSVEPPGQGNRIQYF.

This clonotype turned up a few times. The chain employs TRBV7-2 and TRBJ2-7; 12 nucleotides align to TRBD1. This CDR3 has 15 amino acids. V gave up 5 bases and J gave up 5 bases; unmatched junction bases: 7. CDR1 is SGHTA, CDR2 FQGNSA, per germline. The CDR3 DNA sequence: TGTGCCAGCAGCCCCGGGACAGGGGGCAAAAACGAGCAGTACTTC. Translating it yields CASSPGTGGKNEQYF. The whole variable domain, filled in from reference TRBV7-2 and TRBJ2-7, reads GAGVSQSPSNKVTEKGKDVELRCDPISGHTALYWYRQSLGQGLEFLIYFQGNSAPDKSGLPSDRFSAERTGGSVSTLTIQRTQQEDSAVYLCASSPGTGGKNEQYFGPGTRLTVT.